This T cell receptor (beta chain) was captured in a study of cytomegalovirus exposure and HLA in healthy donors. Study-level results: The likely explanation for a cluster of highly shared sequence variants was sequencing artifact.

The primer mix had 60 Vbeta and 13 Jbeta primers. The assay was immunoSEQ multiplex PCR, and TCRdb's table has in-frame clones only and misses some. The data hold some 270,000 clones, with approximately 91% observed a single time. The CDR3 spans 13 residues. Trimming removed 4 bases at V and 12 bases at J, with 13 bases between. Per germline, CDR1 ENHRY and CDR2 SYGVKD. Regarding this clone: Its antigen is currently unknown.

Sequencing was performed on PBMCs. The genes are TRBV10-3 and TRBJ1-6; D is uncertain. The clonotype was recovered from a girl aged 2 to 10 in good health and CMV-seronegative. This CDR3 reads CAISGEKTQPLHF. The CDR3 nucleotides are TGTGCCATCAGTGGGGAGAAGACGCAACCCCTCCACTTT.